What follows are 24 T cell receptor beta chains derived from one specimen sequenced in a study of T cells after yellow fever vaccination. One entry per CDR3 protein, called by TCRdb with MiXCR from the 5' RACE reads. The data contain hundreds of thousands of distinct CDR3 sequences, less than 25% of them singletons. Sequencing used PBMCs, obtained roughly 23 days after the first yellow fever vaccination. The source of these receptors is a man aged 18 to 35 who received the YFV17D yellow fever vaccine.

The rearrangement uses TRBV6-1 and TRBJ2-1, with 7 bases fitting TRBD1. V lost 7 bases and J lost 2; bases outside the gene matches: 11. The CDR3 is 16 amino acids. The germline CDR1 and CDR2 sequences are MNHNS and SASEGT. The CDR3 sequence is CASTLRDRGPYNEQFF. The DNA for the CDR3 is TGTGCCAGCACCCTACGGGACAGAGGACCCTACAATGAGCAGTTCTTC.

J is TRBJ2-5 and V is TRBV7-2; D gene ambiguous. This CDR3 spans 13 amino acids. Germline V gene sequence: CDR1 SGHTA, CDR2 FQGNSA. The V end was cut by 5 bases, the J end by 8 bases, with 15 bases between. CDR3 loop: CASSPRRSGTQYF. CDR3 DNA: TGTGCCAGCAGCCCCCGAAGGAGTGGAACCCAGTACTTC.

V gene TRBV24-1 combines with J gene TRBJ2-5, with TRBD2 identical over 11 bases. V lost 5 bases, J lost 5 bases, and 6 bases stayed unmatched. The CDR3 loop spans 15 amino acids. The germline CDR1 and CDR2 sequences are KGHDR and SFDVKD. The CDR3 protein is CATSGTSGGVETQYF. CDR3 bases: TGTGCCACCAGTGGAACTAGCGGGGGAGTGGAGACCCAGTACTTC.

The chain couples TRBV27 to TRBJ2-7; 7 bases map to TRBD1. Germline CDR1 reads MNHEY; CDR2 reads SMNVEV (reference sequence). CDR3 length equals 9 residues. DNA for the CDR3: TGTGCCAGCAGTTCGGGACAGACGGTC. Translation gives CASSSGQTV.

The CDR3 nucleotides read TGTGCCAGCAGTTACCTAGGGGACAGGAAGAACACCGGGGAGCTGTTTTTT. Protein: CASSYLGDRKNTGELFF. V gene TRBV6-5 combines with J gene TRBJ2-2, with 8 positions matching TRBD1. Germline loops: CDR1 MNHEY, CDR2 SVGAGI. The junction had 6 bases not matched to a gene; V was cut back by 2 bases and J by 1 base. The CDR3 runs to 17 residues.

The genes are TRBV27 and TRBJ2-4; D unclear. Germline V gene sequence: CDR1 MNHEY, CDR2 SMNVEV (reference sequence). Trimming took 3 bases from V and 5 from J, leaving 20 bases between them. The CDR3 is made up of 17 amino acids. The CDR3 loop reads CASSFKGHAPTQNIQYF. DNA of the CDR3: TGTGCCAGCAGTTTTAAGGGCCATGCACCGACACAAAACATTCAGTACTTC.

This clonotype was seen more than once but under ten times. The CDR3 region is CASSTAPSGANVLTF. CDR3 bases: TGTGCCAGCTCAACCGCCCCCTCTGGGGCCAACGTCCTGACTTTC. The chain employs TRBV18 and TRBJ2-6; D is ambiguous. CDR3 length: 15 amino acids. Germline V gene data show CDR1 as KGHSH and CDR2 as LQKENI. Deletions cut 5 bases from V and 0 bases from J, with 8 bases between.

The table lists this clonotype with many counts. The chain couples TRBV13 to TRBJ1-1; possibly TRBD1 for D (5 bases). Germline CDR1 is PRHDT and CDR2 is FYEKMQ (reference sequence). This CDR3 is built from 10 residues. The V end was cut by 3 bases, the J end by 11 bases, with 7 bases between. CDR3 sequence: CASSLGDAFF. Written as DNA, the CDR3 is TGTGCCAGCAGCTTGGGGGATGCTTTCTTT.

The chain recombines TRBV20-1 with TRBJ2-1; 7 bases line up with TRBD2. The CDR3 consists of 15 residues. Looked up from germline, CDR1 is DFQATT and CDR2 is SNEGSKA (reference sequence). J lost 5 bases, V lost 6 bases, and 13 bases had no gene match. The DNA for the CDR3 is TGCAGTGCCCGTCGGGTAGCGGGCGCTAACAATGAGCAGTTCTTC. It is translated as CSARRVAGANNEQFF.

The CDR3 is CASSRVVWEQYF. The CDR3 DNA reads TGTGCCAGCAGCAGGGTCGTCTGGGAGCAGTACTTC. The chain couples TRBV7-9 to TRBJ2-7, with D unclear. Germline V CDR1 and CDR2: SEHNR, FQNEAQ (reference sequence). The CDR3 has 12 residues. V lost 5 bases and J lost 7, with 12 bases in between.

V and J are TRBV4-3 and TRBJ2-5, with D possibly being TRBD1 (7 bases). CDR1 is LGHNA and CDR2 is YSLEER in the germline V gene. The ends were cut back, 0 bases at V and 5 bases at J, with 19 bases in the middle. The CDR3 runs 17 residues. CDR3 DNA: TGCGCCAGCAGCCAAGACCGGAGGGGGCCGGTAGGGGAGACCCAGTACTTC. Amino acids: CASSQDRRGPVGETQYF.

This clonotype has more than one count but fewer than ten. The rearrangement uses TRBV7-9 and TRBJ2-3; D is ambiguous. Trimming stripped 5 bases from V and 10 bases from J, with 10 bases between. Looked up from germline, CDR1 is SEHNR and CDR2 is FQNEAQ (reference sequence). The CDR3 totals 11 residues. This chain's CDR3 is CASSTMQAQYF. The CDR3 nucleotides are TGTGCCAGCAGCACAATGCAGGCGCAGTATTTT.

This CDR3 reads CSAMRQGGEQYF. As DNA, the CDR3 is TGCAGCGCAATGCGACAGGGGGGTGAGCAGTACTTC. The chain uses TRBV29-1 and TRBJ2-7, with 9 bases lining up with TRBD1. This CDR3 region has 12 residues. V lost 7 bases, J lost 7 bases, and 8 bases stayed unmatched. CDR1 is SQVTM, CDR2 ANQGSEA, per germline.

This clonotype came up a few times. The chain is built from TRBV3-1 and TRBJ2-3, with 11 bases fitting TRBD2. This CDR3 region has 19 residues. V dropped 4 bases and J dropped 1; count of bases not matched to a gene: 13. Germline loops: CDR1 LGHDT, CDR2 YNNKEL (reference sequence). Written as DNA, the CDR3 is TGTGCCAGCAGCCTCGCGTACGGGACTAGCGGTTTGGGCACAGATACGCAGTATTTT. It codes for CASSLAYGTSGLGTDTQYF.

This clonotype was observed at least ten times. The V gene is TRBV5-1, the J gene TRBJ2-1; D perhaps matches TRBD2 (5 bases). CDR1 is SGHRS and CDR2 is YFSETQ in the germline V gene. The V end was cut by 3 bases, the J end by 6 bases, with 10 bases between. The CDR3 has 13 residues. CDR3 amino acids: CASSSEGLNEQFF. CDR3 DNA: TGCGCCAGCAGCTCCGAAGGACTCAATGAGCAGTTCTTC.

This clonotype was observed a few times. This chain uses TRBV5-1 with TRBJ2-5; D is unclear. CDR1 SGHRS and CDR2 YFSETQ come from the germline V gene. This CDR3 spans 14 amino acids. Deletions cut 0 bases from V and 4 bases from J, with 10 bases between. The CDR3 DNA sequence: TGCGCCAGCAGCTTGGCGACCTCTGGAGAGACCCAGTACTTC. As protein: CASSLATSGETQYF.

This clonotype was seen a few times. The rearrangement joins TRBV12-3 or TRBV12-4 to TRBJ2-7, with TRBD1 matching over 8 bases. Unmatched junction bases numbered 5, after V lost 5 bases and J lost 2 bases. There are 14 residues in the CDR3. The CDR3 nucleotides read TGTGCCAGCAGTATCCGGGACAGGCCCTACGAGCAGTACGTC. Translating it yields CASSIRDRPYEQYV.

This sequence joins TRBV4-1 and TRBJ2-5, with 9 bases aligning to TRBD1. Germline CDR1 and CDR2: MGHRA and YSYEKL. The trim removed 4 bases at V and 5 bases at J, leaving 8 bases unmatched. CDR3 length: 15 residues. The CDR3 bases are TGCGCCAGCAGCCCCGAGGACAGGGGTAGGGAGACCCAGTACTTC. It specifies CASSPEDRGRETQYF.

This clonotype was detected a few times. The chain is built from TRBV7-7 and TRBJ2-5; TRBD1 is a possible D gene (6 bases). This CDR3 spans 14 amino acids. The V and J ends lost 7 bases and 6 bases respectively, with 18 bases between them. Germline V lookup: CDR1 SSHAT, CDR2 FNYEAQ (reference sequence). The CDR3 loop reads CASTLGGSEKTQYF. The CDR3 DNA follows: TGTGCCAGCACCCTAGGGGGTAGCGAGAAGACCCAGTACTTC.

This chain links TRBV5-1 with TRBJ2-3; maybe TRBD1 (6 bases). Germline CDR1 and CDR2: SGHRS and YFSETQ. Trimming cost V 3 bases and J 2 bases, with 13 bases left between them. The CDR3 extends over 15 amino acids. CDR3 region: CASSSSGQSTDTQYF. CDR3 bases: TGCGCCAGCAGCTCTTCGGGACAATCCACAGATACGCAGTATTTT. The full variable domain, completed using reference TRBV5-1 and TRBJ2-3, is KAGVTQTPRYLIKTRGQQVTLSCSPISGHRSVSWYQQTPGQGLQFLFEYFSETQRNKGNFPGRFSGRQFSNSRSEMNVSTLELGDSALYLCASSSSGQSTDTQYFGPGTRLTVL.

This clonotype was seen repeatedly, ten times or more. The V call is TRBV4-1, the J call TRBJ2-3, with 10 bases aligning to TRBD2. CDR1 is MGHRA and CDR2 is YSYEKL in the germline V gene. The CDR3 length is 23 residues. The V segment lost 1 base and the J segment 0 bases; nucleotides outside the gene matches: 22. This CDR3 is CASSQVSRLAGEKRPASTDTQYF. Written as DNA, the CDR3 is TGCGCCAGCAGCCAAGTCTCAAGGCTAGCGGGGGAAAAACGCCCGGCTAGCACAGATACGCAGTATTTT.

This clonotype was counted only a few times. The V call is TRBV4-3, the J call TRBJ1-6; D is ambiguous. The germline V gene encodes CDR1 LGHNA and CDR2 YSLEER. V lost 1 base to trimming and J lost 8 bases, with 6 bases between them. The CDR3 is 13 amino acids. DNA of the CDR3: TGCGCCAGCAGCCAAGTCTCTGATTCACCCCTCCACTTT. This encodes CASSQVSDSPLHF.

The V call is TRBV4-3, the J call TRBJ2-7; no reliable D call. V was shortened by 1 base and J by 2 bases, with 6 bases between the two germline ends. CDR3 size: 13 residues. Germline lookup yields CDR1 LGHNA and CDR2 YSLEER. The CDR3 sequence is CASSQGRAYEQYF. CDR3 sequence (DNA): TGCGCCAGCAGCCAAGGTAGGGCCTACGAGCAGTACTTC.

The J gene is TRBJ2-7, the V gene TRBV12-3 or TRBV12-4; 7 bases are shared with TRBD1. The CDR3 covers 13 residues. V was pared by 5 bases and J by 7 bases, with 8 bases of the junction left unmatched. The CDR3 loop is CASSLPTGSEQYF. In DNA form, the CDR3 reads TGTGCCAGCAGTCTACCGACAGGGTCGGAGCAGTACTTC.